This T cell receptor beta chain was observed in a study of blood T cell repertoires in COVID-19. Study overall: Donors in the United States, Italy and Spain gave samples during acute or convalescent COVID-19. In each case, the material was cDNA or gDNA derived from T cells, B-cell-depleted T cells, or PBMCs.

Enrollees, about 18 to 100 years old, lived in some 24 US areas. Which cohort a participant joined came from the clinical history participants gave. Germline CDR1 reads SEHNR; CDR2 reads FQNEAQ (reference sequence). The CDR3 has 15 residues. With V trimmed by 5 bases and J by 3 bases, 10 bases remained unmatched. Clones were sequenced by immunoSEQ multiplex PCR, and TCRdb holds only the in-frame ones, with some missing. Among about 400,000 clones listed, 88% were seen once. The chain has TRBV7-9 and TRBJ2-7, with 7 bases matching TRBD1. Material: PBMCs or T cells enriched from blood (not recorded which). This TCR was sampled from a woman aged 25 to 45 with acute COVID-19. CDR3 bases: TGTGCCAGCAGCCGAATTACCGGGACAGACTACGAGCAGTACTTC. Residues: CASSRITGTDYEQYF.